This is a list of T cell receptor beta chains from one sample in a study of healthy donors' naive CD4 and CD8 T cells. TCRdb analysed the reads with MiXCR anew, one entry per CDR3 protein. Of roughly 200,000 distinct CDR3 sequences detected, 65% to 75% appear once; the ten largest clones hold roughly 2.3%. The sequenced material came from naive CD4+ and CD8+ T cells sorted from blood, pooled from several donors. The source is a pool of human donors in good health; the sample pools cells from several healthy donors. Each CDR3 is given with its conserved first and last residue. D genes are given only for firm matches. Not every row has a clone size; where given, it reads once, few, many or a size class.

>TRBD2|TRBJ2-7|-|TRBV29-1
CSAGRGRHEQYF
TGCAGCGCCGGGAGGGGTCGGCACGAGCAGTACTTC
>-|TRBJ1-1|few|TRBV6-5
CASSYSGAEAFF
TGTGCCAGCAGTTACTCAGGCGCTGAAGCTTTCTTT
>TRBD2|TRBJ2-1|few|TRBV29-1
CSASGTDYNEQFF
TGCAGCGCTAGCGGGACGGACTACAATGAGCAGTTCTTC
>-|TRBJ1-1|-|TRBV12-5
CASGLGTTEAFF
TGTGCTAGTGGTTTGGGGACGACTGAAGCTTTCTTT
>-|TRBJ1-2|-|TRBV27
CASSLLGAHGYTF
TGTGCCAGCAGTTTATTGGGGGCGCATGGCTACACCTTC
>-|TRBJ1-5|-|TRBV29-1
CSVGGVSPDQPQHF
TGCAGCGTTGGAGGGGTTTCCCCCGATCAGCCCCAGCATTTT
>-|TRBJ2-7|-|TRBV14
CASSISIVGRDKYEQYF
TGTGCCAGCAGTATTTCTATTGTGGGACGAGATAAGTACGAGCAGTACTTC
>-|TRBJ2-1|-|TRBV29-1
CSVVYTGVSYNEQFF
TGCAGCGTTGTATATACCGGAGTTTCCTACAATGAGCAGTTCTTC
>TRBD2|TRBJ2-3|-|TRBV29-1
CSVLGLEGDTQYF
TGCAGCGTTCTGGGACTAGAAGGAGATACGCAGTATTTT
>TRBD1|TRBJ1-1|-|TRBV19
CASSAWDRGVTEAFF
TGTGCCAGTAGTGCCTGGGACAGGGGAGTCACTGAAGCTTTCTTT
>-|TRBJ2-2|few|TRBV5-4
CASSRDTGKLFF
TGTGCCAGCAGCAGGGACACCGGGAAGCTGTTTTTT
>TRBD1|TRBJ1-5|-|TRBV6-2/TRBV6-3
CASTADRVQPQHF
TGTGCCAGCACCGCAGACAGGGTTCAGCCCCAGCATTTT
>-|TRBJ2-7|-|TRBV28
CASSPPGTNSYEQYF
TGTGCCAGCAGCCCACCCGGGACAAACTCCTACGAGCAGTACTTC